This T cell receptor beta chain was found in a study of T-cell reconstitution after alpha-beta-depleted transplantation in children. Unique molecular identifiers were used in preparing the TCRbeta library. TCRdb analysed the PCR reads with MiXCR anew, one entry per CDR3 protein. The table lists approximately 45,000 distinct CDR3 sequences, 50% to 55% of them singletons. The V end lost 4 bases, the J end lost 4 bases, and 8 bases lay between the germline ends. The CDR3 covers 13 residues. The germline V gene encodes CDR1 LNHDA and CDR2 SQIVND (reference sequence). Concerning this clonotype itself: Its antigen remains unidentified.

The study's findings and limits: Newly generated T cells supplied most T-cell counts and diversity one year post-transplant. The origin of high day-60 TCRbeta diversity in some patients lay in surviving recipient T cells and thymic progenitors. Two months or so post-transplant, alpha-beta T cells reportedly derived from several hundred expanded graft clones.

Specimen: peripheral blood, collected before TCRalphabeta/CD19-depleted stem cell transplant. V is TRBV19 and J is TRBJ2-1; no definite D call. The receptor was isolated from a boy under three years old with SCID, due to receive a stem cell transplant. Written as DNA, the CDR3 is TGTGCCAGTAGTAGCCAGAAATACAATGAGCAGTTCTTC. This sequence encodes CASSSQKYNEQFF.